This TCR beta chain emerged from a study of human T cells and chemical hapten exposure. At the level of the study: The variation in per-sample TCR yields arose mainly from small differences in pooled library volumes.

TCRdb re-called the RACE reads with MiXCR, one entry per CDR3 protein. The sample has some 350,000 distinct CDR3 sequences, just under 6.5% seen once. Study results and limitations: Compared with pre-sensitization or healthy control sets, expanded TCRs clustered more.

Specified time point: patch test 2, 6 weeks after DPC sensitization. Stated treatment: therapeutic diphenylcyclopropenone sensitization with weekly scalp DPC. The authors' total RNA extraction used unfractionated whole blood. This clonotype was counted ten times or more. Its cognate antigen is unknown. The material was whole blood, obtained in connection with sensitization to the hapten diphenylcyclopropenone (DPC). The receptor comes from a woman under 30 with alopecia areata. Some clones in this sample may be carry-over from other donors' samples.

In DNA form, the CDR3 reads TGCAGTGCTACTATGACAGGTTACGAGCAGTACTTC. This encodes CSATMTGYEQYF. The J gene is TRBJ2-7, the V gene TRBV20-1; D is possibly TRBD1 (6 bases). CDR1 is DFQATT, CDR2 SNEGSKA, per germline (reference sequence). V dropped 4 bases and J dropped 4 bases, with 11 bases sitting between them. This CDR3 region has 12 residues.